This T cell receptor (beta chain) was identified in a study of blood T cell repertoires in COVID-19. About the research overall: From the United States, Italy and Spain came samples of acute and convalescent COVID-19. From T cells, B-cell-depleted T cells, or PBMCs came the material, which was cDNA or gDNA.

As originally analysed: Amplification of reference gene primers provided the estimated nucleated cell counts. The data were produced by immunoSEQ multiplex PCR, yet TCRdb's version contains in-frame clones alone and is incomplete. That table is the source of V, J and clone size, and D and trimming were worked out from the DNA. This table has 55,000 to 85,000 clones, 75% to 90% appearing once. In the case of this clone: Sequence at one end of the junction differs from germline and may be a read error.

CDR1 is MNHEY, CDR2 SVGAGI, per germline. This CDR3 comprises 13 residues. The sample taken for sequencing was peripheral blood. The rearrangement links TRBV6-5 to TRBJ1-2; TRBD1 aligns across 10 bases. This sequence was found in a human donor in a cohort sampled during active COVID-19. The CDR3 bases are TGTGCCAGCAGACCCCGGGACAGGGGATCCCCTGCCTTC. Its protein product is CASRPRDRGSPAF.